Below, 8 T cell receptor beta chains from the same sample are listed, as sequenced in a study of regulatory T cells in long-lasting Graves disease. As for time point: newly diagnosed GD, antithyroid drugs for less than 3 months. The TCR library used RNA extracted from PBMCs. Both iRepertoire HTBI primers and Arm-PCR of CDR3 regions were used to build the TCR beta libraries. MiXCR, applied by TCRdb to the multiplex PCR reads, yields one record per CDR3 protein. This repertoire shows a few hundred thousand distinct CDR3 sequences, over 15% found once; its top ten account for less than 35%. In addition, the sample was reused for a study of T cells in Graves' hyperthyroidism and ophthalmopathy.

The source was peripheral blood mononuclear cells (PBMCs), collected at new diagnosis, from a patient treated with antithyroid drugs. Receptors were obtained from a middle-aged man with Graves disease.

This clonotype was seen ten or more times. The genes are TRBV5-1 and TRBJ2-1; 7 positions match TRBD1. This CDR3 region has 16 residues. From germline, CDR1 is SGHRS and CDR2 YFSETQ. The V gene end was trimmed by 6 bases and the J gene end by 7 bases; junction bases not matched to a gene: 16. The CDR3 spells CASTREWRQGRNEQFF. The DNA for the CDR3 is TGCGCCAGCACCCGAGAGTGGAGACAGGGTCGGAATGAGCAGTTCTTC.

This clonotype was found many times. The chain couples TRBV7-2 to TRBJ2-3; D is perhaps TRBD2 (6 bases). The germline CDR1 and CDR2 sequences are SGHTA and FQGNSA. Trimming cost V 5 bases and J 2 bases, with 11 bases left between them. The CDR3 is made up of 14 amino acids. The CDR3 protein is CASSPQRVTDTQYF. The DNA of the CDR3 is TGTGCCAGCAGCCCACAGCGGGTCACAGATACGCAGTATTTT.

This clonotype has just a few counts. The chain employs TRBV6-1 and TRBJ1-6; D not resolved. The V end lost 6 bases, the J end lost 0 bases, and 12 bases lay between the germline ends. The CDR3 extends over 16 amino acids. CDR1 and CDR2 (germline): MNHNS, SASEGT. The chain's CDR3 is CASRPTGSSYNSPLHF. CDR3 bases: TGTGCCAGCAGACCGACGGGGAGCTCCTATAATTCACCCCTCCACTTT.

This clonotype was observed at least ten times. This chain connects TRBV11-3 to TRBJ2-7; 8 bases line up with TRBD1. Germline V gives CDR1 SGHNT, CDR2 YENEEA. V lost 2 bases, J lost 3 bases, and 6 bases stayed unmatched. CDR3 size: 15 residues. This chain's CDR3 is CASSLSPGQDYEQYF. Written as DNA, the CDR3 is TGTGCCAGCAGCTTAAGCCCGGGACAGGACTACGAGCAGTACTTC.

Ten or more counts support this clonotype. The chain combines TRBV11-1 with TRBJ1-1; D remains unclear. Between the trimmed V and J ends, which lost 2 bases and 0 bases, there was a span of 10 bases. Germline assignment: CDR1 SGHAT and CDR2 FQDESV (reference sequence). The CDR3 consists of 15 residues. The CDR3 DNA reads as TGTGCCAGCAGCTTAAGCGGGCTTCTGAACACTGAAGCTTTCTTT. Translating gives CASSLSGLLNTEAFF.

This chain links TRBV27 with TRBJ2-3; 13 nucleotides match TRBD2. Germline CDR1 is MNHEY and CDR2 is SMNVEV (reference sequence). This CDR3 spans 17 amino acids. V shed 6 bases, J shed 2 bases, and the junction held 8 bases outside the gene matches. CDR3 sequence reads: CASRAPGLAGNTDTQYF. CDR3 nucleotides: TGTGCCAGCAGAGCACCGGGACTAGCGGGGAACACAGATACGCAGTATTTT.

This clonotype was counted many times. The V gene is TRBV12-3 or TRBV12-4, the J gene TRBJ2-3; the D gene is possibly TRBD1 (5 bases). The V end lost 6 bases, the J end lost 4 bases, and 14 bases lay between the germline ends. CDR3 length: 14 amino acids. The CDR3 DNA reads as TGTGCCAGCAGACTGTCGACAGATGCAGATACGCAGTATTTT. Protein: CASRLSTDADTQYF.

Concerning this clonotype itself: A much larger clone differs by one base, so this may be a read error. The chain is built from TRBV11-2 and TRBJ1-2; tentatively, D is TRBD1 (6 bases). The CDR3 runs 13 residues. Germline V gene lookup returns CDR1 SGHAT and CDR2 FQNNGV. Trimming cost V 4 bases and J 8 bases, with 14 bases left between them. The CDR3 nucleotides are TGTGCCAGCAGCTCCGCCGGACAGCAAGGCTACACCTTC. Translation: CASSSAGQQGYTF.